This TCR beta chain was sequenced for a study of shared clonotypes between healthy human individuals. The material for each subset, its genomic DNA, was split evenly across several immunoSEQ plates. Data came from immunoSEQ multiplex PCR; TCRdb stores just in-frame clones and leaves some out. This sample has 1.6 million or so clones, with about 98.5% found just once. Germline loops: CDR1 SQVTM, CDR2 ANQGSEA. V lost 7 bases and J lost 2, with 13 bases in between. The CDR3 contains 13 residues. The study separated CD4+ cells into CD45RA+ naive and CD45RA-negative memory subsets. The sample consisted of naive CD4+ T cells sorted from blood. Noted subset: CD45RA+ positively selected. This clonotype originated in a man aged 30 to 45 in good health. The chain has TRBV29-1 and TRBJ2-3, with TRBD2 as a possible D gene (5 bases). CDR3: CSGVQRNTDTQYF. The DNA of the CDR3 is TGCAGCGGTGTCCAGCGGAACACAGATACGCAGTATTTT.